Listed here are 22 T cell receptor beta chains from one sample, sequenced in a study of blood T cell repertoires in COVID-19. The table came from immunoSEQ multiplex PCR; TCRdb's copy has only in-frame clones and leaves some out. The profile shows about 270,000 clones, approximately 86% of them singletons. The sequencing sample was made of peripheral blood. These receptors came from a man aged 40-50 years with active or convalescent COVID-19.

The V gene is TRBV10-3, the J gene TRBJ2-7, with D perhaps TRBD1 (6 bases). The length of the CDR3 is 14 residues. Looked up from germline, CDR1 is ENHRY and CDR2 is SYGVKD. Trimming left V 7 bases short and J 3 bases short, with 16 bases between. CDR3 protein: CAITERTDFYEQYF. CDR3 DNA: TGTGCCATCACCGAAAGGACAGACTTCTACGAGCAGTACTTC.

This clone was found once. The V call is TRBV14, the J call TRBJ2-3; no clear D gene. Germline V gene lookup returns CDR1 SGHDN and CDR2 FVKESK. This CDR3 region has 13 residues. V was shortened by 5 bases and J by 0 bases, with 6 bases between the two germline ends. CDR3 bases: TGTGCCAGCAGCTCCTATAGCACAGATACGCAGTATTTT. Translation gives CASSSYSTDTQYF. The variable domain in full, completed from reference TRBV14 and TRBJ2-3, reads EAGVTQFPSHSVIEKGQTVTLRCDPISGHDNLYWYRRVMGKEIKFLLHFVKESKQDESGMPNNRFLAERTGGTYSTLKVQPAELEDSGVYFCASSSYSTDTQYFGPGTRLTVL.

V usage is TRBV2 and J usage is TRBJ2-2, with TRBD1 matching over 10 bases. V lost 6 bases and J lost 7; bases outside the gene matches: 32. CDR3 length equals 23 residues. CDR1 is SNHLY and CDR2 is FYNNEI in the germline V gene. CDR3 sequence: CASSSSIKVVAEGQGKSVGELFF. CDR3 sequence (DNA): TGTGCCAGCAGCTCGTCGATAAAGGTTGTTGCGGAGGGACAGGGGAAATCTGTCGGGGAGCTGTTTTTT.

V and J are TRBV5-5 and TRBJ2-7; a weak D match, TRBD2 (6 bases). The germline V gene has CDR1 SGHKS and CDR2 YYEKEE (reference sequence). There are 15 residues in the CDR3. The V gene lost 3 bases and the J gene lost 0 bases, with 13 bases spanning the gap. CDR3 region: CASSWLADSSYEQYF. The CDR3 DNA reads as TGTGCCAGCAGCTGGTTAGCGGATAGCTCCTACGAGCAGTACTTC.

This clone was observed a single time. The DNA of the CDR3 is TGTGCCAGCAGCTTAGTTGGAGTTAACTATGGCTACACCTTC. It is translated as CASSLVGVNYGYTF. V usage is TRBV11-2 and J usage is TRBJ1-2; D remains unclear. The ends were cut back, 1 base at V and 1 base at J, with 7 bases in the middle. CDR3 length: 14 residues. From germline, CDR1 is SGHAT and CDR2 FQNNGV.

The chain uses TRBV2 and TRBJ2-1; D remains ambiguous. Trimming cost V 6 bases and J 2 bases, with 2 bases left between them. Germline CDR1 SNHLY, CDR2 FYNNEI. The CDR3 length is 11 residues. In nucleotides, the CDR3 is TGTGCCAGCAGCACCTACAATGAGCAGTTCTTC. Translated, it gives CASSTYNEQFF.

The genes are TRBV27 and TRBJ1-3; D is ambiguous. Between the trimmed V and J ends, which lost 5 bases and 2 bases, there was a span of 13 bases. Germline CDR1 MNHEY, CDR2 SMNVEV (reference sequence). The CDR3 is 15 residues long. The CDR3 region has the DNA TGTGCCAGCAGTCTCCGGGTCCCCACTGGAAACACCATATATTTT. Its protein is CASSLRVPTGNTIYF.

The chain has TRBV3-1 (or the pseudogene TRBV3-2) and TRBJ2-7, with D unresolved. Germline assignment: CDR1 LGHDT and CDR2 YNNKEL (reference sequence). V shed 2 bases and J shed 1 base, with 6 bases lying between them. The CDR3 sequence is 13 residues long. CDR3 sequence reads: CASSQRSSYEQYF. The CDR3 DNA reads TGTGCCAGCAGCCAACGTTCGTCCTACGAGCAGTACTTC.

This chain links TRBV29-1 with TRBJ2-1; 11 nucleotides agree with TRBD2. V trimming: 3 bases; J trimming: 0 bases; junction bases outside the gene matches: 7. Germline V gene data show CDR1 as SQVTM and CDR2 as ANQGSEA. This CDR3 contains 17 residues. The CDR3 nucleotides read TGCAGCGTTGAGTCTAGCGGGAGGACGAGCTCCTACAATGAGCAGTTCTTC. This translates into CSVESSGRTSSYNEQFF.

The V gene is TRBV21-1, the J gene TRBJ2-7; TRBD1 is the table's D call, not checked against the DNA. TRBV21-1 is a pseudogene locus. The length of the CDR3 is 16 residues. The DNA for the CDR3 is TGTGCCAGCAGCAAAGCCGAGACAGGGGTGCTCTACGAGCAGTACTTC. Encoded protein: CASSKAETGVLYEQYF.

Comments on this clone: One end of the junction varies from germline; a read error may be responsible. The rearrangement links TRBV15 to TRBJ1-2, with a possible D match to TRBD1 (6 bases). Germline V gene data show CDR1 as LNHNV and CDR2 as YYDKDF (reference sequence). The length of the CDR3 is 13 residues. In DNA, the CDR3 is TGTGCCACAAGCAGACGGGGGGCTCATGGCTACACCTTC. It codes for CATSRRGAHGYTF.

The rearrangement links TRBV24-1 to TRBJ2-1; maybe TRBD1 (6 bases). Germline lookup yields CDR1 KGHDR and CDR2 SFDVKD. This CDR3 comprises 16 residues. V was shortened by 7 bases and J by 4 bases, with 19 bases between the two germline ends. The CDR3 is CATRPSAGATYNEQFF. CDR3 DNA sequence: TGTGCCACCAGACCCTCGGCAGGGGCGACATACAATGAGCAGTTCTTC.

The chain uses TRBV15 and TRBJ2-7, with 9 bases identical to TRBD1. V lost 1 base, J lost 4 bases, and 8 bases stayed unmatched. Germline lookup yields CDR1 LNHNV and CDR2 YYDKDF (reference sequence). This CDR3 contains 16 residues. CDR3 nucleotide sequence: TGTGCCACCAGCAGAGGGGTAGGGGACAGGGTTTACGAGCAGTACTTC. Encoded protein: CATSRGVGDRVYEQYF.

The chain joins TRBV6-5 to TRBJ1-1; D is ambiguous. V dropped 3 bases and J dropped 4 bases, with 12 bases sitting between them. This CDR3 is built from 14 residues. CDR1 MNHEY and CDR2 SVGAGI come from the germline V gene. The DNA of the CDR3 is TGTGCCAGCAGTTATGCGGATCTAAGCACTGAAGCTTTCTTT. It is translated as CASSYADLSTEAFF.

The V gene is TRBV5-4, the J gene TRBJ2-2; TRBD1 matches 7 bases. J was trimmed by 7 bases and V by 4 bases; bases with no gene match: 7. CDR3 size: 14 residues. Per germline, CDR1 SGHNT and CDR2 YYREEE (reference sequence). This CDR3 reads CASSLGQEVGELFF. CDR3 sequence (DNA): TGTGCCAGCAGCCTAGGACAGGAGGTCGGGGAGCTGTTTTTT.

This chain connects TRBV19 to TRBJ1-2; D unclear. In germline, CDR1 is LNHDA, CDR2 SQIVND (reference sequence). The V gene lost 5 bases and the J gene lost 5 bases, with 6 bases spanning the gap. This CDR3 comprises 11 residues. The CDR3 is CASSVTYGYTF. The CDR3 DNA follows: TGTGCCAGTAGTGTCACTTATGGCTACACCTTC. The variable domain in full, completed from reference TRBV19 and TRBJ1-2, reads DGGITQSPKYLFRKEGQNVTLSCEQNLNHDAMYWYRQDPGQGLRLIYYSQIVNDFQKGDIAEGYSVSREKKESFPLTVTSAQKNPTAFYLCASSVTYGYTFGSGTRLTVV.

The V and J genes are TRBV5-1 and TRBJ2-7; perhaps TRBD2 as D (6 bases). V was clipped by 0 bases and J by 2 bases, with 12 bases between them. The CDR3 has 15 amino acids. Germline V gene data show CDR1 as SGHRS and CDR2 as YFSETQ. CDR3 sequence reads: CASSLEVGGPYEQYF. DNA for the CDR3: TGCGCCAGCAGCTTGGAGGTGGGGGGTCCCTACGAGCAGTACTTC.

This chain links TRBV6-2 or TRBV6-3 with TRBJ2-2, with D possibly TRBD2 on 6 matching bases. This CDR3 is built from 17 residues. Between the trimmed V and J ends, which lost 2 bases and 3 bases, there was a span of 16 bases. Germline V gene sequence: CDR1 MNHEY, CDR2 SVGEGT. The CDR3 is CASSYHGRTTYTGELFF. The CDR3 coding sequence is TGTGCCAGCAGTTACCATGGGAGGACCACGTACACCGGGGAGCTGTTTTTT.

The J gene is TRBJ1-1, the V gene TRBV20-1, with 8 bases matching TRBD1. The V segment lost 3 bases and the J segment 5 bases; nucleotides outside the gene matches: 8. Germline CDR1 DFQATT, CDR2 SNEGSKA (reference sequence). This CDR3 region has 14 residues. CDR3 sequence: CSASEGQGWTEAFF. The CDR3 DNA reads TGCAGTGCTAGTGAAGGACAGGGTTGGACTGAAGCTTTCTTT.

In this sample, this clone turned up a few times. The CDR3 sequence is CSVEARLTRRQGLDTEAFF. For the CDR3, the DNA is TGCAGCGTTGAAGCCCGCCTCACTCGCAGACAGGGTTTGGACACTGAAGCTTTCTTT. The rearrangement joins TRBV29-1 to TRBJ1-1; 7 bases are shared with TRBD1. The germline V gene encodes CDR1 SQVTM and CDR2 ANQGSEA. Trimming removed 1 base from V and 3 bases from J; junction bases left unmatched: 20. The CDR3 is 19 amino acids.

This chain connects TRBV9 to TRBJ2-5; tentative D call: TRBD1 (6 bases). V was cut by 4 bases and J by 5 bases, with 12 bases left in between. From germline, CDR1 is SGDLS and CDR2 YYNGEE. The CDR3 covers 13 residues. The CDR3 DNA follows: TGTGCCAGCAGCCGGGACCAGGGGGAGACCCAGTACTTC. Translation gives CASSRDQGETQYF.

V and J are TRBV10-3 and TRBJ2-1; TRBD2 matches 7 bases. This CDR3 region has 13 residues. Germline CDR1 ENHRY, CDR2 SYGVKD. Trimming removed 6 bases from V and 7 bases from J; junction bases left unmatched: 6. The DNA for the CDR3 is TGTGCCATCAGCTGGGAGGGCCGAAATGAGCAGTTCTTC. Its protein product is CAISWEGRNEQFF.